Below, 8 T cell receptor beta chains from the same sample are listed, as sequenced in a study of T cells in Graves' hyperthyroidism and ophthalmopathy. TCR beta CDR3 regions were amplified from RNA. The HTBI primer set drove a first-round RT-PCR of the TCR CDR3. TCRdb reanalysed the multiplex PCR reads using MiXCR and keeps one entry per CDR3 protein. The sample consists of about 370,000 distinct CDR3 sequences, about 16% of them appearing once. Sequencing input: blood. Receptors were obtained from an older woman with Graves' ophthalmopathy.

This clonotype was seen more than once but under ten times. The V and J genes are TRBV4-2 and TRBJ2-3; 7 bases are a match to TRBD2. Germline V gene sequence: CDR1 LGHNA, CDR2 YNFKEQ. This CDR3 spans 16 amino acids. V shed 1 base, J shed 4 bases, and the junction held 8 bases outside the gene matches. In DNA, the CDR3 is TGTGCCAGCAGCCAAGGGGGCGGGAGCAGGTCAGATACGCAGTATTTT. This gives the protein CASSQGGGSRSDTQYF.

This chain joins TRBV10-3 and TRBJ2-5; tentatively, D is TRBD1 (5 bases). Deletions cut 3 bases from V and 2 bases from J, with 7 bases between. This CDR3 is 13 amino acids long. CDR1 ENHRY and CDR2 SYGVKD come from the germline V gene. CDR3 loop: CAISDSGQETQYF. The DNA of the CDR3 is TGTGCCATCAGTGATTCAGGGCAAGAGACCCAGTACTTC.

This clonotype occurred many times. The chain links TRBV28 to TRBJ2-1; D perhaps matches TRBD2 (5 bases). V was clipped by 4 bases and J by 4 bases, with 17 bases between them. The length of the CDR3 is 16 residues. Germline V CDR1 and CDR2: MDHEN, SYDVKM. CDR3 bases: TGTGCCAGCAGTTCCCGACGGAGGAATATTTACAATGAGCAGTTCTTC. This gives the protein CASSSRRRNIYNEQFF.

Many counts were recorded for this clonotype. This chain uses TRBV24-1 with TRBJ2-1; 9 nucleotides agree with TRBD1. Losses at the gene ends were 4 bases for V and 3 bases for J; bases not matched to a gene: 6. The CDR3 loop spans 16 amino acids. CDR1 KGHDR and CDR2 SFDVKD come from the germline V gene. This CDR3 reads CATSDEDRGFYNEQFF. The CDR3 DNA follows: TGTGCCACCAGTGACGAGGACAGGGGTTTCTACAATGAGCAGTTCTTC.

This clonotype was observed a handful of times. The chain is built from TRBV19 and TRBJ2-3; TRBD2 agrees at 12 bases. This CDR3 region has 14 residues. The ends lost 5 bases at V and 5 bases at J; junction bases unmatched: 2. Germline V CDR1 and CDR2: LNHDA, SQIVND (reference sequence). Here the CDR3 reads CASSPGLAGDTQYF. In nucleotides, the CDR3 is TGTGCCAGTAGTCCGGGACTAGCGGGAGATACGCAGTATTTT.

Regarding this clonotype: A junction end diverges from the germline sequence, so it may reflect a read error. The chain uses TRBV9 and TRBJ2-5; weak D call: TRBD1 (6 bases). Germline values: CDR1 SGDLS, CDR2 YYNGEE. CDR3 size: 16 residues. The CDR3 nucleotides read TGTACCAGCAGCTTCGGCCCTCAGGGGATCCAAGAGACCCAGTACTTC. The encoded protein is CTSSFGPQGIQETQYF.

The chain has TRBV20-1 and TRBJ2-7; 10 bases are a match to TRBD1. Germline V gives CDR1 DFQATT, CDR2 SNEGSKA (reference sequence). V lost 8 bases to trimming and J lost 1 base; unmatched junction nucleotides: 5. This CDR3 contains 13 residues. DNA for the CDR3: TGCAGTCTGATGGGACAGGGGTCCTACGAGCAGTACTTC. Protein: CSLMGQGSYEQYF.

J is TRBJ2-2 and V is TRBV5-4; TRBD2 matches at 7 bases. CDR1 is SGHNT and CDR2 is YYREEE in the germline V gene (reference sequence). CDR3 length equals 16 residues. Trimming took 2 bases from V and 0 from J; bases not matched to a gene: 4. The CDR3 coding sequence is TGTGCCAGCAGCTTAAAAACTAGCGCGAACACCGGGGAGCTGTTTTTT. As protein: CASSLKTSANTGELFF.